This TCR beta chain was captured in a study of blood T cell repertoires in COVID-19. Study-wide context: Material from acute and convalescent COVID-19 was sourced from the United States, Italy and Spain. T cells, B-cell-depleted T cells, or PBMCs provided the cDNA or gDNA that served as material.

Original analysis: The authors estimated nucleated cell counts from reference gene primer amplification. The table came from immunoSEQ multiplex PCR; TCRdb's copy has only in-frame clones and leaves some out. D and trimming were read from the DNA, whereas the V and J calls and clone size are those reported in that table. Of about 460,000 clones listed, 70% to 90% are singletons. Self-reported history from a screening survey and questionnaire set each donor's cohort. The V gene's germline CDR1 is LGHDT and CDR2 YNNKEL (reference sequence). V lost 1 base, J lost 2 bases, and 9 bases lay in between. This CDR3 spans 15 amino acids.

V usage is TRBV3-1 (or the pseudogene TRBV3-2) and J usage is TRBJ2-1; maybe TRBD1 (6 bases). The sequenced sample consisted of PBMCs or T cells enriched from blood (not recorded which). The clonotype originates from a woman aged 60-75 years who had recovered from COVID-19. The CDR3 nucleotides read TGTGCCAGCAGCCAAGGGGGGCCGGCCTACAATGAGCAGTTCTTC. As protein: CASSQGGPAYNEQFF.